The 25 T cell receptor beta chains below were found in one sample sequenced in a study of cytomegalovirus exposure and HLA in healthy donors. Some clones are missing from TCRdb's copy, which holds only in-frame ones; the method was immunoSEQ multiplex PCR. This sample has approximately 82,000 clones, with over 85% found just once. The sample consisted of PBMCs. These receptors were obtained from a woman younger than 35 in good health and CMV-seronegative.

The rearrangement links TRBV6-4 to TRBJ2-3, with 9 bases lining up with TRBD2. Germline V gene sequence: CDR1 MRHNA, CDR2 SNTAGT. Trimming removed 5 bases from V and 2 bases from J; junction bases left unmatched: 5. The CDR3 contains 15 residues. As DNA, the CDR3 is TGTGCCAGCAGTACGGGACTAGCAGACACAGATACGCAGTATTTT. It codes for CASSTGLADTDTQYF.

The chain uses TRBV4-3 and TRBJ2-7; 8 nucleotides align to TRBD2. From germline, CDR1 is LGHNA and CDR2 YSLEER. This CDR3 contains 14 residues. The V gene end was trimmed by 4 bases and the J gene end by 3 bases; junction bases not matched to a gene: 5. Written as DNA, the CDR3 is TGCGCCAGCAGCCGGGGACTAGGGGTCTACGAGCAGTACTTC. The encoded protein is CASSRGLGVYEQYF.

The V and J genes are TRBV19 and TRBJ2-7, with a weak D call TRBD2 (6 bases). Germline V gene lookup returns CDR1 LNHDA and CDR2 SQIVND (reference sequence). The CDR3 covers 17 residues. Trimming stripped 4 bases from V and 3 bases from J, with 22 bases between. Here the CDR3 DNA reads TGTGCCAGTAGTAGGCGGGACCACTCTATGGGTATCTACGAGCAGTACTTC. Encoded protein: CASSRRDHSMGIYEQYF.

V and J are TRBV6-1 and TRBJ2-2, with TRBD2 matching over 12 bases. Germline lookup yields CDR1 MNHNS and CDR2 SASEGT. The CDR3 runs 19 residues. V shed 4 bases, J shed 3 bases, and the junction held 12 bases outside the gene matches. The CDR3 nucleotides read TGTGCCAGCAGTGCCCCCCCGTTGACTAGCGGGAGAGACACCGGGGAGCTGTTTTTT. It translates to CASSAPPLTSGRDTGELFF.

This sequence joins TRBV9 and TRBJ2-3; TRBD2 agrees at 9 bases. Germline values: CDR1 SGDLS, CDR2 YYNGEE. Unmatched junction bases numbered 5, after V lost 3 bases and J lost 3 bases. This CDR3 has 15 amino acids. Here the CDR3 DNA reads TGTGCCAGCAGCGATAGCGGGAGAGGGACAGATACGCAGTATTTT. It codes for CASSDSGRGTDTQYF.

The rearrangement joins TRBV7-2 to TRBJ2-4; possible D gene TRBD1, 6 bases. Trimming left V 6 bases short and J 6 bases short, with 15 bases between. The CDR3 covers 14 residues. Germline loops: CDR1 SGHTA, CDR2 FQGNSA. The CDR3 nucleotides read TGTGCCAGCAGACCGGACAGAGTCCCAAACATTCAGTACTTC. Its protein product is CASRPDRVPNIQYF.

The rearrangement links TRBV2 to TRBJ2-7; the match to TRBD1 covers 9 bases. From germline, CDR1 is SNHLY and CDR2 FYNNEI. This CDR3 has 18 residues. J gave up 5 bases and V 4 bases, and 18 bases lay outside the gene matches. In nucleotides, the CDR3 is TGTGCCAGCAGTGGTGGGATCTTTGGACAGGGGAAATCAGACGAGCAGTACTTC. Amino acid sequence: CASSGGIFGQGKSDEQYF.

The chain has TRBV5-7 and TRBJ1-4; D is possibly TRBD1 (5 bases). TRBV5-7 is an ORF for which the function is uncertain. Deletions cut 4 bases from V and 1 base from J, with 20 bases between. CDR3 length: 18 residues. DNA for the CDR3: TGTGCCAGCAGCCTGGGGAAAACTGCAGGGATAACTAATGAAAAACTGTTTTTT. Protein product: CASSLGKTAGITNEKLFF.

The CDR3 reads CASSRPSGDGSYNEQFF. The DNA of the CDR3 is TGTGCCAGTAGTAGACCTAGCGGAGACGGGTCCTACAATGAGCAGTTCTTC. This chain joins TRBV19 and TRBJ2-1; 7 bases map to TRBD2. Unmatched junction bases numbered 10, after V lost 4 bases and J lost 1 base. The germline V gene encodes CDR1 LNHDA and CDR2 SQIVND (reference sequence). The CDR3 length is 17 residues. Full variable domain (missing parts from reference TRBV19 and TRBJ2-1): DGGITQSPKYLFRKEGQNVTLSCEQNLNHDAMYWYRQDPGQGLRLIYYSQIVNDFQKGDIAEGYSVSREKKESFPLTVTSAQKNPTAFYLCASSRPSGDGSYNEQFFGPGTRLTVL.

V is TRBV21-1 and J is TRBJ2-1; the table's D call, TRBD1, was not checked against the DNA. TRBV21-1 is described as a pseudogene. The CDR3 sequence is 16 residues long. The CDR3 region has the DNA TGTGCCAGCAGCAAAAATGCAGACAGGGGGGGCAATGAGCAGTTCTTC. Its protein product is CASSKNADRGGNEQFF.

The chain is built from TRBV20-1 and TRBJ1-2, with D possibly matching TRBD1 (5 bases). This CDR3 has 10 residues. CDR1 is DFQATT and CDR2 is SNEGSKA in the germline V gene (reference sequence). The germline V and J ends were trimmed by 5 bases and 8 bases, with 9 bases remaining between them. The CDR3 protein is CSASGYGYTF. The CDR3 DNA is TGCAGTGCTTCAGGGTACGGCTACACCTTC.

The rearrangement links TRBV19 to TRBJ2-1, with TRBD1 matching 9 bases. CDR3 size: 16 residues. Trimming cost V 5 bases and J 3 bases; bases outside gene matches: 8. Germline V gene lookup returns CDR1 LNHDA and CDR2 SQIVND (reference sequence). The CDR3: CASSAPGTGIYNEQFF. As DNA, the CDR3 is TGTGCCAGTAGTGCTCCCGGGACAGGGATCTACAATGAGCAGTTCTTC. The full variable domain, its missing parts supplied by reference TRBV19 and TRBJ2-1, is DGGITQSPKYLFRKEGQNVTLSCEQNLNHDAMYWYRQDPGQGLRLIYYSQIVNDFQKGDIAEGYSVSREKKESFPLTVTSAQKNPTAFYLCASSAPGTGIYNEQFFGPGTRLTVL.

This clone was seen only once. The gene calls are TRBV4-3 and TRBJ2-1; 9 nucleotides match TRBD2. The trim removed 2 bases at V and 3 bases at J, leaving 11 bases unmatched. Germline V gene sequence: CDR1 LGHNA, CDR2 YSLEER. The CDR3 totals 18 residues. This chain's CDR3 is CASSQRSAGGRGYNEQFF. In DNA form, the CDR3 reads TGCGCCAGCAGCCAACGGTCTGCGGGGGGGCGCGGCTACAATGAGCAGTTCTTC.

This clone was seen just once. This chain links TRBV7-9 with TRBJ2-7, with TRBD2 identical over 12 bases. The CDR3 runs 14 residues. Trimming at V came to 5 bases and at J to 8 bases, leaving 7 bases not matched to a gene. CDR1 SEHNR and CDR2 FQNEAQ come from the germline V gene (reference sequence). CDR3 sequence reads: CASSPRTSGDKQYF. The CDR3 bases are TGTGCCAGCAGCCCTCGGACTAGCGGGGACAAGCAGTACTTC.

The chain recombines TRBV19 with TRBJ2-1; a possible D gene is TRBD2 (6 bases). V shed 6 bases and J shed 5 bases, with 14 bases lying between them. Per germline, CDR1 LNHDA and CDR2 SQIVND (reference sequence). The CDR3 length is 14 residues. The CDR3 DNA is TGTGCCAGTAGGCTGGTAGGCGGGAACAATGAGCAGTTCTTC. Residues: CASRLVGGNNEQFF.

Written as DNA, the CDR3 is TGTGCCAGCAGCGAACAGGGAACTTACCAAGAGACCCAGTACTTC. Translating gives CASSEQGTYQETQYF. The genes are TRBV2 and TRBJ2-5, with a tentative D call TRBD1 (6 bases). Germline values: CDR1 SNHLY, CDR2 FYNNEI. Trimming removed 6 bases at V and 0 bases at J, with 14 bases between. The CDR3 has 15 residues.

The J gene is TRBJ1-1, the V gene TRBV6-1, with 7 nucleotides matching TRBD1. The V gene's germline CDR1 is MNHNS and CDR2 SASEGT. Losses at the gene ends were 3 bases for V and 0 bases for J; bases not matched to a gene: 4. There are 15 residues in the CDR3. Here the CDR3 reads CASSDPGQLNTEAFF. In DNA form, the CDR3 reads TGTGCCAGCAGTGATCCGGGACAGCTGAACACTGAAGCTTTCTTT.

The rearrangement uses TRBV5-4 and TRBJ1-2, with D uncertain. CDR3 length equals 12 residues. Germline V gene sequence: CDR1 SGHNT, CDR2 YYREEE (reference sequence). V lost 2 bases to trimming and J lost 8 bases, with 10 bases between them. As DNA, the CDR3 is TGTGCCAGCAGCTTCTTGCTTGAGGGCTACACCTTC. Protein sequence: CASSFLLEGYTF.

The J gene is TRBJ1-3, the V gene TRBV28; D gene uncertain. The CDR3 is 12 amino acids. Deletions cut 6 bases from V and 4 bases from J, with 7 bases between. Looked up from germline, CDR1 is MDHEN and CDR2 is SYDVKM. In DNA form, the CDR3 reads TGTGCCAGCAGAAACATGGGAAACACCATATATTTT. As protein: CASRNMGNTIYF.

To note about this clone: The identical CDR3 is also encoded by other nucleotide sequences in the sample. The V gene is TRBV27, the J gene TRBJ2-7, with 7 bases identical to TRBD2. The V gene's germline CDR1 is MNHEY and CDR2 SMNVEV (reference sequence). Losses at the gene ends were 8 bases for V and 2 bases for J; bases not matched to a gene: 3. The CDR3 has 12 amino acids. The chain's CDR3 is CASLGRTYEQYF. The CDR3 DNA reads TGTGCCAGCCTCGGGAGGACCTACGAGCAGTACTTC.

V and J are TRBV30 and TRBJ2-7; 10 bases map to TRBD1. The CDR3 loop spans 15 amino acids. The ends lost 0 bases at V and 2 bases at J; junction bases unmatched: 4. Germline assignment: CDR1 GTSNPN and CDR2 SVGIG (reference sequence). Here the CDR3 DNA reads TGTGCCTGGAGTGTATGGGGGACAGGGGCCTACGAGCAGTACTTC. Its protein product is CAWSVWGTGAYEQYF.

The gene calls are TRBV6-4 and TRBJ1-1; no clear D gene. Trimming cost V 3 bases and J 2 bases, with 7 bases left between them. The CDR3 consists of 13 residues. Germline-derived CDR1 and CDR2 are MRHNA and SNTAGT. The CDR3, as DNA: TGTGCCAGCAGTGAGGAGTATAACACTGAAGCTTTCTTT. It yields the protein CASSEEYNTEAFF.

This rearrangement joins TRBV5-5 to TRBJ2-7, with TRBD1 matching 9 bases. Germline V gene sequence: CDR1 SGHKS, CDR2 YYEKEE (reference sequence). This CDR3 is 15 amino acids long. V was clipped by 3 bases and J by 4 bases; unmatched bases: 8. This CDR3 reads CASSWRDRVPYEQYF. DNA for the CDR3: TGTGCCAGCAGCTGGAGGGACAGGGTTCCGTACGAGCAGTACTTC.

The chain links TRBV7-2 to TRBJ2-5; TRBD2 agrees at 11 bases. V lost 6 bases, J lost 5 bases, and 11 bases stayed unmatched. CDR1 and CDR2 from the germline V gene are SGHTA and FQGNSA. The CDR3 sequence is 16 residues long. CDR3 DNA: TGTGCCAGCAGTGGGATTTTAGCGGGAGGGAGGGAGACCCAGTACTTC. This codes for CASSGILAGGRETQYF.

This clone showed up just once. The V gene is TRBV5-1, the J gene TRBJ1-2; D might be TRBD1 (6 bases). Trimming cost V 4 bases and J 5 bases, with 9 bases left between them. The germline CDR1 and CDR2 sequences are SGHRS and YFSETQ. The CDR3 is 12 residues long. CDR3 sequence: CASSIQGYGYTF. The DNA of the CDR3 is TGCGCCAGCAGCATACAGGGTTATGGCTACACCTTC.